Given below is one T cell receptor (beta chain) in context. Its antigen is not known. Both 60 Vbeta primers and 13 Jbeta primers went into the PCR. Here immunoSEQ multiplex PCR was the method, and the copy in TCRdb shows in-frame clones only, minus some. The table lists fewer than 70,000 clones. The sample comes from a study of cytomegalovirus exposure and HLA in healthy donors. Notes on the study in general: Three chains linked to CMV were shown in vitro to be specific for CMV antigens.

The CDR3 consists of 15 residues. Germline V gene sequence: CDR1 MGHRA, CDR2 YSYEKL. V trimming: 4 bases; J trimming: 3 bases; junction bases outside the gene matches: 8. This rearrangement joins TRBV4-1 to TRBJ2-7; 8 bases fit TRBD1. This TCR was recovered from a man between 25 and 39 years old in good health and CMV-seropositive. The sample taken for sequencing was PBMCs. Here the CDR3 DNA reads TGCGCCAGCAGCCCAGCAGGGACAGGAGTCTACGAGCAGTACTTC. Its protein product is CASSPAGTGVYEQYF.